The T cell receptor (beta chain) described here comes from a study of blood T cell repertoires in COVID-19. Study information: Acute-phase and convalescent COVID-19 samples originated in the United States, Italy and Spain.

This clone showed up just a few times. Per the authors' pipeline: Using reference gene primer amplification, nucleated cell counts were estimated. Sequencing used immunoSEQ multiplex PCR; TCRdb keeps in-frame clones, though not all of them. The V and J calls and clone size were taken over from that table, and D and trimming were inferred from the DNA. Counted here are about 530,000 clones, roughly 89% occurring once; the ten biggest clones make up roughly 8%. Seattle patient enrollment occurred during active infection, with longitudinal follow-up thereafter. The receptor was derived from a woman in her fifties or sixties with COVID-19, enrolled during active disease. The sequenced sample consisted of peripheral blood.

The CDR3 protein is CASSDPAGTGELFF. Written as DNA, the CDR3 is TGTGCCAGCAGCGACCCGGCAGGTACCGGGGAGCTGTTTTTT. The chain has TRBV7-9 and TRBJ2-2; D is unresolved. The V end was cut by 5 bases, the J end by 5 bases, with 12 bases between. Germline loops: CDR1 SEHNR, CDR2 FQNEAQ (reference sequence). This CDR3 region has 14 residues.